The TCR beta chain described here comes from a study of T cells in Graves' hyperthyroidism and ophthalmopathy. Background on the study: Peripheral blood was drawn at first diagnosis, prior to all treatment.

In its sample, this clonotype was seen many times. The blood sample predates any ophthalmopathy symptoms, coming from first hyperthyroidism diagnosis. Researchers took RNA transcripts and amplified the TCR beta CDR3 regions from them. TCR CDR3 regions were first amplified by RT-PCR with HTBI primers. Each CDR3 protein is one row after TCRdb ran MiXCR on the multiplex PCR reads. Of 550,000 to 650,000 distinct CDR3 sequences in the sample, over 11% were seen once. Sequencing used blood. This receptor was taken from a woman in her twenties or thirties with Graves' hyperthyroidism that later progressed to Graves' ophthalmopathy.

CDR3 region: CASSLQTGATEAFF. CDR3 coding DNA: TGCGCCAGCAGCCTCCAGACAGGGGCCACTGAAGCTTTCTTT. The chain links TRBV5-1 to TRBJ1-1, with 8 bases aligning to TRBD1. Germline loops: CDR1 SGHRS, CDR2 YFSETQ. This CDR3 contains 14 residues. The trim removed 4 bases at V and 4 bases at J, leaving 6 bases unmatched. The whole variable domain, filled in from reference TRBV5-1 and TRBJ1-1, reads KAGVTQTPRYLIKTRGQQVTLSCSPISGHRSVSWYQQTPGQGLQFLFEYFSETQRNKGNFPGRFSGRQFSNSRSEMNVSTLELGDSALYLCASSLQTGATEAFFGQGTRLTVV.